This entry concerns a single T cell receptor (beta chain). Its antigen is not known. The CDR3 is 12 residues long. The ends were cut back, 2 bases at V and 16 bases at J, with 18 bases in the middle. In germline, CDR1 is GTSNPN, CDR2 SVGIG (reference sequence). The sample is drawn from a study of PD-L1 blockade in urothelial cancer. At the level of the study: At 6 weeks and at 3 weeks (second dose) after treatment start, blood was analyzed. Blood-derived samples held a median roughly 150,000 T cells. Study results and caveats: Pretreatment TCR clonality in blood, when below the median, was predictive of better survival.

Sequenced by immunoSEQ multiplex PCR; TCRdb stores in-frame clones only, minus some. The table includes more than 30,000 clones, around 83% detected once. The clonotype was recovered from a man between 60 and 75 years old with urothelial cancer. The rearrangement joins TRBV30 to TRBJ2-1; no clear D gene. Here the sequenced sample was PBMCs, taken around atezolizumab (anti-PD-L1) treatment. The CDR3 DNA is TGTGCCTGGAGTACGGGTGCTGCGGTGCGATTCTTC. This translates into CAWSTGAAVRFF.